This is a list of T cell receptor beta chains from one sample in a study of cytomegalovirus exposure and HLA in healthy donors. Using immunoSEQ multiplex PCR, the repertoire was profiled, and TCRdb retains in-frame clones only, with some absent. Of 150,000 to 200,000 clones in the sample, roughly 74% are singletons; the top ten hold about 7.7%. The sequenced sample consisted of PBMCs. The receptors derive from a woman aged 35 to 49 in good health and CMV-seropositive. Both conserved end residues are part of each CDR3. The size entry is marked missing in some rows and otherwise reads once, few, many or a size class.

j_gene | abundance | v_gene | CDR3aa
TRBJ1-2 | - | TRBV6-1 | CASTGNYGYTF
TRBJ1-1 | - | TRBV5-1 | CASSLQASNTEAFF
TRBJ2-2 | few | TRBV14 | CASSQVQGPTGELFF
TRBJ2-3 | - | TRBV10-2 | CASVPGQASTDTQYF
TRBJ2-1 | - | TRBV5-1 | CASSSLLAGSSNEQFF
TRBJ2-1 | - | TRBV5-1 | CASSPGLAGGSYNEQFF
TRBJ1-1 | - | TRBV18 | CASSPEKGGNTEAFF
TRBJ1-1 | - | TRBV6-5 | CASSYSNRGLDEAFF
TRBJ1-1 | - | TRBV6-1 | CASSERTIEAFF
TRBJ1-4 | - | TRBV28 | CASHTHPATNEKLFF
TRBJ2-2 | - | TRBV4-3 | CASSQGRGPTGELFF
TRBJ1-1 | - | TRBV7-9 | CASSHATGNEAFF
TRBJ2-1 | - | TRBV11-3 | CASSPQAGAQGEQFF
TRBJ1-1 | - | TRBV4-1 | CASSQDSRAAFF
TRBJ2-3 | - | TRBV19 | CASSDRGTDTQYF
TRBJ2-3 | - | TRBV4-1 | CASSPGGGRVLDTQYF
TRBJ1-3 | - | TRBV10-3 | CAISEQGGENTIYF
TRBJ1-5 | - | TRBV5-1 | CASSFGTGGSPQPQHF
TRBJ2-1 | - | TRBV11-2 | CASSLSPSGIFYEQFF
TRBJ1-2 | - | TRBV5-5 | CASSLERSRANYGYTF
TRBJ2-1 | - | TRBV4-2 | CASSQDSRGIYNEQFF
TRBJ2-3 | - | TRBV11-2 | CASSGMILNTDTQYF
- | - | TRBV5-1 | CASSPTSGGSYEQYF
TRBJ1-2 | - | TRBV2 | CASSEGGYGYTF
TRBJ1-2 | - | TRBV2 | CASRSTGDYGYTF
TRBJ2-7 | once | TRBV11-1 | CASSFGDRGRYEQYF
TRBJ1-1 | once | TRBV6-5 | CASSYGQNTEAFF
TRBJ1-2 | few | TRBV7-2 | CASSLGVNYGYTF
TRBJ1-1 | few | TRBV2 | CASSTEPLESPEAFF
TRBJ2-6 | - | TRBV30 | CAWSQQGLMSGANVLTF
TRBJ1-2 | few | TRBV7-9 | CASSSLQGARGYTF
TRBJ2-1 | - | TRBV27 | CASSYLPRTRGSYNEQFF
TRBJ2-3 | few | TRBV6-5 | CASSYVAEDTQYF
TRBJ2-3 | - | TRBV7-8 | CASSLEGQFTDTQYF
TRBJ1-3 | - | TRBV6-1 | CASSGPGTYSGNTIYF
TRBJ2-1 | - | TRBV4-3 | CASSQALAGSYNEQFF
TRBJ1-3 | - | TRBV30 | CAWSVLRQGYSGNTIYF
TRBJ2-2 | few | TRBV12-5 | CASGLDQTNTGELFF
TRBJ1-2 | - | TRBV28 | CASTSGGGLIRHYGYTF
TRBJ1-1 | - | TRBV27 | CASSPFGGMNTEAFF
TRBJ2-1 | - | TRBV7-8 | CASSVAGQLNEQFF
TRBJ1-2 | - | TRBV28 | CASWTDLGQYGYTF
TRBJ2-7 | - | TRBV11-1 | CASSLAPSPVEQYF
TRBJ1-2 | once | TRBV28 | CASSLSVPPDYGYTF
TRBJ2-1 | - | TRBV9 | CASSVVGRGGEQFF
TRBJ2-7 | - | TRBV5-5 | CASSLQPERTYEQYF